These 10 T cell receptor beta chains originate from one sample sequenced in a study of vaccination effects on CD4 cells after COVID-19. These TCRs' antigens remain unknown. Measured with immunoSEQ multiplex PCR; TCRdb has only the in-frame clones, and not every one. The sample contains about 13,000 clones, approximately 70% of which appear only once. Before sequencing, viral peptide pools were used by the ViraFEST assay to expand antigen-specific CD4+ T cells. When around 10 days of culture had elapsed, CD4+ T cells were isolated. A positive SARS-CoV-2 PCR test fell between March and December 2020. As their vaccination, participants received two doses of either BNT162b2 or mRNA-1273. Material: CD4+ T cells from PBMCs cultured with HCoV-NL63 spike peptides, obtained after COVID-19 vaccination. The receptors here all came from a human donor who had a prior SARS-CoV-2 infection.

This clone is large within its sample. The V and J genes are TRBV7-9 and TRBJ1-2; D gene ambiguous. V gave up 0 bases and J gave up 2 bases, with 7 bases separating them. The CDR3 length is 14 residues. CDR1 SEHNR and CDR2 FQNEAQ come from the germline V gene (reference sequence). CDR3 amino acids: CASSLASGNYGYTF. In DNA form, the CDR3 reads TGTGCCAGCAGCTTAGCATCCGGGAACTATGGCTACACCTTC. The whole variable domain, remainder taken from reference TRBV7-9 and TRBJ1-2, is DTGVSQNPRHKITKRGQNVTFRCDPISEHNRLYWYRQTLGQGPEFLTYFQNEAQLEKSRLLSDRFSAERPKGSFSTLEIQRTEQGDSAMYLCASSLASGNYGYTFGSGTRLTVV.

The rearrangement uses TRBV15 and TRBJ2-7; unclear D gene. The V gene's germline CDR1 is LNHNV and CDR2 YYDKDF (reference sequence). The V gene lost 1 base and the J gene lost 4 bases, with 11 bases spanning the gap. The CDR3 contains 14 residues. The DNA of the CDR3 is TGTGCCACCAGCAGAGCGATAGCAGAGTACGAGCAGTACTTC. This sequence encodes CATSRAIAEYEQYF. The full variable domain, with the rest looked up from reference TRBV15 and TRBJ2-7, is DAMVIQNPRYQVTQFGKPVTLSCSQTLNHNVMYWYQQKSSQAPKLLFHYYDKDFNNEADTPDNFQSRRPNTSFCFLDIRSPGLGDTAMYLCATSRAIAEYEQYFGPGTRLTVT.

V is TRBV10-3 and J is TRBJ2-5; D is ambiguous. V was cut by 3 bases and J by 0 bases, with 5 bases left in between. Per the germline V gene, CDR1 is ENHRY and CDR2 is SYGVKD. This CDR3 has 13 amino acids. CDR3 DNA: TGTGCCATCAGTGATACCTACCAAGAGACCCAGTACTTC. This gives the protein CAISDTYQETQYF.

The chain has TRBV7-8 and TRBJ1-1; D call uncertain. The CDR3 extends over 15 amino acids. CDR1 and CDR2 (germline): SGHVS, FQNEAQ. Between the trimmed V and J ends, which lost 1 base and 3 bases, there was a span of 12 bases. The CDR3 is CASSLGPDRDTEAFF. DNA of the CDR3: TGTGCCAGCAGCTTAGGGCCGGATCGGGACACTGAAGCTTTCTTT.

This clone was found a few times. CDR3 protein: CASSFATQPQHF. As DNA, the CDR3 is TGTGCCAGCAGCTTTGCGACCCAGCCCCAGCATTTT. The chain combines TRBV7-2 with TRBJ1-5; the D is unclear. V lost 3 bases and J 7 bases, leaving 7 bases between the germline ends. The CDR3 runs 12 residues. The V gene's germline CDR1 is SGHTA and CDR2 FQGNSA.

This clone was counted between two and nine times. This chain uses TRBV27 with TRBJ1-6, with D possibly being TRBD1 (5 bases). V lost 6 bases to trimming and J lost 9 bases, with 21 bases between them. CDR3 length: 16 residues. Germline CDR1 reads MNHEY; CDR2 reads SMNVEV (reference sequence). The CDR3 DNA is TGTGCCAGCAGCAACTCCGACGGGGGGATCGGTTCACCCCTCCACTTT. Translation gives CASSNSDGGIGSPLHF.

There are a few counts of this clone. The chain carries TRBV9 and TRBJ2-2; 8 bases match TRBD2. The CDR3 is 16 residues long. The trim removed 4 bases at V and 5 bases at J, leaving 10 bases unmatched. Germline V gene sequence: CDR1 SGDLS, CDR2 YYNGEE. CDR3 protein: CASSTTAGVGTGELFF. CDR3 nucleotide sequence: TGTGCCAGCAGCACTACAGCGGGAGTGGGGACCGGGGAGCTGTTTTTT.

This sequence joins TRBV7-2 and TRBJ2-7; the D gene is possibly TRBD1 (5 bases). Trimming removed 2 bases at V and 6 bases at J, with 5 bases between. The CDR3 has 11 residues. Germline CDR1 SGHTA, CDR2 FQGNSA. CDR3 protein: CASSLRGEQYF. CDR3 DNA: TGTGCCAGCAGCTTAAGGGGCGAGCAGTACTTC.

This clone was found a few times. The chain joins TRBV28 to TRBJ2-7; TRBD1 aligns across 7 bases. Germline V CDR1 and CDR2: MDHEN, SYDVKM. CDR3 length equals 13 residues. Trimming cost V 8 bases and J 6 bases; bases outside gene matches: 10. DNA for the CDR3: TGTGCCAGCGGAACAACAGGGGCTGCCGAGCAGTACTTC. Residues: CASGTTGAAEQYF.

The chain recombines TRBV6-5 with TRBJ2-1; the D is unclear. Germline CDR1 MNHEY, CDR2 SVGAGI. V was shortened by 4 bases and J by 5 bases, with 9 bases between the two germline ends. This CDR3 is 13 amino acids long. The CDR3 DNA is TGTGCCAGCAGTTTCTCCCGTAACAATGAGCAGTTCTTC. It encodes CASSFSRNNEQFF.